The clone carrying this T cell receptor (beta chain) was counted once. The antigen is undetermined. This record belongs to a study of OX40 agonist ivuxolimab in advanced cancers. Whole-study context: Subjects had a mean age of around 60 years, with a range of 23 to 79; roughly 80% were male.

Patients who had autoimmune disease history or got systemic immunosuppression were left out. General study results and limits: Partial responders receiving 0.1-3.0 mg/kg showed among the lowest clonal expansion. Doses of 0.1 to 3.0 mg/kg were accompanied by clonal expansion of CD4+ and CD8+ blood T cells by week 6.

The length of the CDR3 is 13 residues. The germline V gene has CDR1 SGHNT and CDR2 YYREEE (reference sequence). The ends were cut back, 1 base at V and 2 bases at J, with 7 bases in the middle. Data came from immunoSEQ multiplex PCR; TCRdb stores just in-frame clones and leaves some out. The table has tens of thousands of clones, roughly 80% seen once; the top ten hold approximately 1.9%. This clonotype was obtained from an adult with an advanced solid tumor such as melanoma, head and neck, liver or kidney cancer. This specimen was CD4+ or CD8+ T cells sorted from blood, taken in a trial of the OX40 agonist ivuxolimab. This chain connects TRBV5-4 to TRBJ2-7; D is uncertain. In nucleotides, the CDR3 is TGTGCCAGCAGCTTGCGACCGACCTACGAGCAGTACGTC. Its translation is CASSLRPTYEQYV.